This TCR beta chain was recovered during a study of blood T cell repertoires in COVID-19. For the study at large: Samples taken during acute and convalescent COVID-19 were collected in the United States, Italy and Spain. Sources were T cells, B-cell-depleted T cells, or PBMCs; the material itself was cDNA or gDNA.

V gave up 2 bases and J gave up 4 bases; unmatched junction bases: 0. Germline V lookup: CDR1 MNHEY, CDR2 SMNVEV (reference sequence). This CDR3 has 13 amino acids. Enrollment of patients from Seattle took place during active infection, with longitudinal follow-up. Concerning this clone: Other nucleotide sequences from this sample produce the same CDR3.

Per the study methods: Amplification of reference gene primers provided the estimated nucleated cell counts. The table came from immunoSEQ multiplex PCR; TCRdb's copy has only in-frame clones and leaves some out. Clone size and the V and J calls come from that table; the DNA yielded D and trimming. The repertoire includes more than 250,000 clones, 88% of them detected once, and 1.5% to 2% sits in the top ten. The sequence derives from a woman aged 25 to 39 with COVID-19, enrolled during active disease. The J gene is TRBJ1-2, the V gene TRBV27, with 8 bases that match TRBD1. The source material was peripheral blood. In DNA, the CDR3 is TGTGCCAGCAGTTTAGGACAGGGCTATGGCTACACCTTC. Translating it yields CASSLGQGYGYTF.